This T cell receptor (beta chain) was recorded in a study of cytotoxic CD8 clonotypes in ibrutinib-treated CLL. Study-wide background: There were, on average, around 260,000 productive templates and approximately 94,000 productive rearrangements per sample. Study results and limitations: Against age-matched healthy donors, baseline clonality ran higher and tracked circulating CD8+ T-cell counts.

The CDR3 is 15 residues long. V shed 5 bases and J shed 0 bases, with 11 bases lying between them. Germline CDR1 and CDR2: SGHAT and FQNNGV. Remarks on this clone: Its antigen is still unknown.

Depth targeted 1 in 200,000 to 1 in 1 million T cells, averaging around 9.5x coverage per clonotype. Only in-frame clones appear in the TCRdb table, and some are missing; sequencing was by immunoSEQ multiplex PCR. The sample carries approximately 160,000 clones, about 88% recorded once. The J gene is TRBJ2-1, the V gene TRBV11-2; the D is unclear. The source is a human donor with chronic lymphocytic leukemia. The material sequenced was PBMCs, taken at disease progression, from a patient treated with ibrutinib. CDR3 nucleotide sequence: TGTGCCAGCAGCCCCGACTGGAGCTCCTACAATGAGCAGTTCTTC. Protein: CASSPDWSSYNEQFF.